Presented here are 11 T cell receptor beta chains from one specimen sequenced in a study of graft-versus-host responses after intestinal transplantation. Measured with immunoSEQ multiplex PCR; TCRdb has only the in-frame clones, and not every one. Of fewer than 95,000 clones in the sample, about 93% were seen once. No antigen has been identified for these receptors. The sequenced sample was unstimulated CD8+ T cells sorted from spleen or lymph node cells, obtained before intestinal transplant. The source of these receptors is a human donor who received an intestinal transplant.

This rearrangement joins TRBV10-1 to TRBJ2-5; 12 positions match TRBD1. The CDR3 loop spans 15 amino acids. CDR1 and CDR2 (germline): WNHNN, SYGVQD (reference sequence). The V gene end was trimmed by 5 bases and the J gene end by 5 bases; junction bases not matched to a gene: 6. This chain's CDR3 is CASSPGTGGEETQYF. The CDR3 nucleotides are TGCGCCAGCAGTCCCGGGACAGGGGGCGAGGAGACCCAGTACTTC.

The count of this clone is one. The V gene is TRBV6-1, the J gene TRBJ2-7, with 8 bases lining up with TRBD2. CDR3 length: 16 residues. V trimming: 2 bases; J trimming: 4 bases; junction bases outside the gene matches: 10. CDR1 is MNHNS, CDR2 SASEGT, per germline. The chain's CDR3 is CASSELRLAGLYEQYF. DNA for the CDR3: TGTGCCAGCAGTGAACTCCGGTTAGCGGGATTGTACGAGCAGTACTTC.

The chain combines TRBV11-2 with TRBJ1-6, with D possibly being TRBD1 (6 bases). The CDR3 extends over 15 amino acids. The V gene's germline CDR1 is SGHAT and CDR2 FQNNGV. The germline V and J ends were trimmed by 5 bases and 9 bases, with 17 bases remaining between them. Here the CDR3 reads CASSLPRDTGSPLHF. CDR3 nucleotides: TGTGCCAGCAGCCTTCCCCGGGACACCGGTTCACCCCTCCACTTT.

The chain combines TRBV13 with TRBJ1-1; TRBD1 aligns across 9 bases. V trimming: 3 bases; J trimming: 4 bases; junction bases outside the gene matches: 6. There are 15 residues in the CDR3. Germline V gene sequence: CDR1 PRHDT, CDR2 FYEKMQ (reference sequence). CDR3 region: CASSFIPGQGTEAFF. The CDR3 coding sequence is TGTGCCAGCAGCTTTATACCGGGACAGGGCACTGAAGCTTTCTTT.

The chain couples TRBV19 to TRBJ1-2; D not certain. The V gene lost 7 bases and the J gene lost 0 bases, with 18 bases spanning the gap. The CDR3 length is 16 residues. Germline V lookup: CDR1 LNHDA, CDR2 SQIVND (reference sequence). The CDR3 DNA is TGTGCCAGTACCGAACTCCTCGGGGTTGCTAACTATGGCTACACCTTC. Its protein is CASTELLGVANYGYTF.

The chain is built from TRBV5-1 and TRBJ1-2; TRBD1 matches 7 bases. Germline V gives CDR1 SGHRS, CDR2 YFSETQ. This CDR3 has 16 residues. The V and J ends lost 4 bases and 1 base, in that order; junction bases with no gene match: 10. CDR3 residues: CASSLTGPHFNYGYTF. CDR3 DNA sequence: TGCGCCAGCAGCCTGACAGGGCCCCACTTTAACTATGGCTACACCTTC.

This chain uses TRBV13 with TRBJ2-1; the match to TRBD2 covers 8 bases. Germline V gene lookup returns CDR1 PRHDT and CDR2 FYEKMQ (reference sequence). The ends lost 4 bases at V and 7 bases at J; junction bases unmatched: 18. The CDR3 is 18 amino acids. CDR3 coding DNA: TGTGCCAGCAGCTCCAGTGGTAGCGGGGTGTCGAGGGAGAATGAGCAGTTCTTC. Its translation: CASSSSGSGVSRENEQFF.

DNA for the CDR3: TGTGCCAGCAGATCAGGGGCTGGGGCCAACGTCCTGACTTTC. It codes for CASRSGAGANVLTF. This rearrangement joins TRBV7-9 to TRBJ2-6; weak D call: TRBD1 (6 bases). Trimming left V 6 bases short and J 2 bases short, with 8 bases between. CDR1 is SEHNR and CDR2 is FQNEAQ in the germline V gene (reference sequence). This CDR3 is built from 14 residues.

This chain connects TRBV19 to TRBJ2-1; a weak D match, TRBD2 (6 bases). The V gene lost 5 bases and the J gene lost 3 bases, with 14 bases spanning the gap. Per the germline V gene, CDR1 is LNHDA and CDR2 is SQIVND (reference sequence). CDR3 size: 15 residues. The CDR3 loop reads CASSFSGANYNEQFF. The CDR3 DNA follows: TGTGCCAGTAGTTTTTCGGGAGCTAACTACAATGAGCAGTTCTTC.

The chain uses TRBV19 and TRBJ2-1, with no clear D. V dropped 3 bases and J dropped 8 bases, with 8 bases sitting between them. Germline loops: CDR1 LNHDA, CDR2 SQIVND (reference sequence). This CDR3 is 12 amino acids long. As DNA, the CDR3 is TGTGCCAGTAGTATCGGAGACCATGAGCAGTTCTTC. It translates to CASSIGDHEQFF.

V and J are TRBV5-4 and TRBJ2-5; 7 nucleotides agree with TRBD2. Germline V lookup: CDR1 SGHNT, CDR2 YYREEE (reference sequence). V lost 1 base to trimming and J lost 5 bases; unmatched junction nucleotides: 14. The CDR3 is made up of 17 amino acids. CDR3 in amino acids: CASSLLGGGPVGETQYF. In nucleotides, the CDR3 is TGTGCCAGCAGCTTGCTGGGGGGGGGTCCCGTTGGCGAGACCCAGTACTTC.